Given below is one T cell receptor beta chain in context. The authors' processing: Counts of nucleated cells, estimated from reference gene primer amplification, were obtained. The method was immunoSEQ multiplex PCR; TCRdb's version includes in-frame clones alone and lacks a portion of them. V, J and clone size are taken as reported in that table, and D and trimming were inferred from the DNA itself. The sample carries around 120,000 clones, around 87% recorded once. This sample stems from a study of blood T cell repertoires in COVID-19. Losses at the gene ends were 0 bases for V and 3 bases for J; bases not matched to a gene: 0. The CDR3 runs 14 residues. Germline-derived CDR1 and CDR2 are KGHSH and LQKENI.

This chain joins TRBV18 and TRBJ2-7; 9 nucleotides align to TRBD1. Sequencing used peripheral blood. This sequence originates from a man aged 45-65 years with acute or convalescent COVID-19. The CDR3 loop reads CASSPPGQGYEQYF. CDR3 coding DNA: TGTGCCAGCTCACCACCGGGACAGGGCTACGAGCAGTACTTC.